The text below deals with one T cell receptor beta chain. The antigen remains undetermined. These data come from a study of EBV T-cell therapy then PD-1 blockade in nasopharyngeal carcinoma. Treatment specified: AdE1-LMPpoly-expanded autologous EBV-specific T-cell therapy followed by anti-PD-1 nivolumab. The CDR3 is 19 amino acids. The V end lost 2 bases, the J end lost 0 bases, and 18 bases lay between the germline ends. Germline-derived CDR1 and CDR2 are SGHRS and YFSETQ. Sequencing used immunoSEQ multiplex PCR; TCRdb keeps in-frame clones, though not all of them. Of more than 11,000 clones in the sample, 80% to 85% were seen once.

V is TRBV5-1 and J is TRBJ2-6, with D possibly being TRBD1 (5 bases). This specimen consisted of CD8+ T cells from blood, obtained around day 96 from a patient whose treatment included autologous EBV-specific T cells and nivolumab. This TCR came from a man in his forties with nasopharyngeal carcinoma. The CDR3 sequence is CASSFWTYSYSSGANVLTF. CDR3 in DNA: TGCGCCAGCAGCTTCTGGACATATTCCTATAGCTCTGGGGCCAACGTCCTGACTTTC.